This T cell receptor beta chain was recorded in a study of T cells in localized non-small cell lung cancer. V shed 4 bases, J shed 5 bases, and the junction held 8 bases outside the gene matches. The length of the CDR3 is 15 residues. CDR1 and CDR2 from the germline V gene are LNHNV and YYDKDF (reference sequence). The data were produced by immunoSEQ multiplex PCR, yet TCRdb's version contains in-frame clones alone and is incomplete. This sample has 100,000 or so clones, with roughly 93% found just once. General observations from the study: Sequencing involved a lone tumor region, leaving heterogeneity possible. Uninvolved adjacent lung had more T cell clonality than any other tissue, topping tumor.

On this clone itself: Antigen: not known.

The specimen was PBMCs, collected before any cancer treatment. The TCR comes from a woman aged 40-69 years with stage II squamous cell lung carcinoma. This rearrangement joins TRBV15 to TRBJ1-5; 7 bases are shared with TRBD1. In DNA, the CDR3 is TGTGCCACCAGCAAGAAGTGGGACAGCGATCAGCCCCAGCATTTT. As protein: CATSKKWDSDQPQHF.